The rows below give T cell receptor beta chains drawn from one sample of a study of T-cell memory formation after mild COVID-19. TCRdb fed the 5' RACE reads into MiXCR, producing one record per CDR3 protein. The sample shows some 2,500 distinct CDR3 sequences, 55% to 75% of them seen only once. Sequencing was carried out using PBMCs or a T cell subset sorted from them (not recorded which). These TCRs come from an adult who had mild COVID-19 (a few samples of this study predate the infection). Cell type and time point are not known. CDR3s include the opening cysteine and the closing phenylalanine or tryptophan.

V: TRBV7-2
J: TRBJ2-5
CDR3: CASSFQAGAGETQYF

V: TRBV12-3/TRBV12-4
J: TRBJ1-1
CDR3: CASSLKATGTAFF

V: TRBV24-1
J: TRBJ2-7
CDR3: CAAGTGSYEQYF

V: TRBV5-1
J: TRBJ2-2
CDR3: CASRTGTGNTGELFF

V: TRBV12-3/TRBV12-4
J: TRBJ1-1
CDR3: CASSFALGTEAFF

V: TRBV30
J: TRBJ1-1
CDR3: CAWSRGGTEAFF

V: TRBV5-4
J: TRBJ2-3
CDR3: CASSRGLAEITDTQYF

V: TRBV7-9
J: TRBJ2-1
CDR3: CASSLVGAGNNEQFF

V: TRBV11-2
J: TRBJ2-2
CDR3: CASSLDFFGGLNTGELFF

V: TRBV9
J: TRBJ2-1
CDR3: CASSVVDSSGNEQFF

V: TRBV28
J: TRBJ1-2
CDR3: CASSGQGYGYTF

V: TRBV12-3/TRBV12-4
J: TRBJ2-2
CDR3: CASRGLGGRTGELFF

V: TRBV5-1
J: TRBJ2-3
CDR3: CASSLAQVTGTDTQYF

V: TRBV5-1
J: TRBJ2-1
CDR3: CASSLAGVTYNEQFF

V: TRBV5-4
J: TRBJ2-5
CDR3: CASSTRGGQETQYF

V: TRBV7-2
J: TRBJ2-3
CDR3: CASSPRGGREGTQYF

V: TRBV29-1
J: TRBJ2-7
CDR3: CSAGTGQGIYEQYF

V: TRBV9
J: TRBJ2-7
CDR3: CASSGDSTTGSYEQYF

V: TRBV2
J: TRBJ2-5
CDR3: CASSLSRVRGETQYF

V: TRBV5-1
J: TRBJ2-3
CDR3: CASSSLRVATDTQYF

V: TRBV20-1
J: TRBJ2-3
CDR3: CSATDIAGITDTQYF

V: TRBV5-1
J: TRBJ2-1
CDR3: CASSPGQAYNEQFF

V: TRBV5-1
J: TRBJ2-1
CDR3: CATGGTSGYNEQFF

V: TRBV19
J: TRBJ2-1
CDR3: CARSNEQFF

V: TRBV20-1
J: TRBJ2-3
CDR3: CSASEPDRGADTQYF

V: TRBV12-3/TRBV12-4
J: TRBJ2-1
CDR3: CASTRASGGAGEQFF